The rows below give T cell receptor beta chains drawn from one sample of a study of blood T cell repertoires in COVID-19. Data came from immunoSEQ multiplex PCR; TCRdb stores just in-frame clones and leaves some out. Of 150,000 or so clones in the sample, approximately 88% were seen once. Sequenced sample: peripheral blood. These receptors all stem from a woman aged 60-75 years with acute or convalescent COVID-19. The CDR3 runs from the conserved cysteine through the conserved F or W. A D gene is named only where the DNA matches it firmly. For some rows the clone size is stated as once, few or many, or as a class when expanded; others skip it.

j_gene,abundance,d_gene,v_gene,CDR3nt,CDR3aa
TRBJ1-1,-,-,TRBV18,TGTGCCACCTTCCCAAACACCGGGACACCAAACACTGAAGCTTTCTTT,CATFPNTGTPNTEAFF
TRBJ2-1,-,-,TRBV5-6,TGTGCCAGCAGCTTGGCTTACAATGAGCAGTTCTTC,CASSLAYNEQFF
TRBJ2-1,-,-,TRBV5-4,TGTGCCGCCAGGGGCCCGTTAGGGGAGCAGTTCTTC,CAARGPLGEQFF
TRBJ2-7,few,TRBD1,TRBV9,TGTGCCAGCAGCGAGGGAGACAGGGGCCCCTACGAGCAGTACTTC,CASSEGDRGPYEQYF
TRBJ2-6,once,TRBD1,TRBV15,TGTGCCACCAGCAGAGGCACCGGGACAGGGCCCTCTGGGGCCAACGTCCTGACTTTC,CATSRGTGTGPSGANVLTF
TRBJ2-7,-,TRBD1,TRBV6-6,TGTGCCAGCAGCCCCCGGACAGGCACCTACGAGCAGTACTTC,CASSPRTGTYEQYF
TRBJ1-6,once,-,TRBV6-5,TGTGCCAGCAGTATACAGGACCACCCTAATTCACCCCTCCACTTT,CASSIQDHPNSPLHF
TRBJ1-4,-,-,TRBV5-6,TGTGCCAGCAGCTTCGGCCGGAACAGGGTTAATCAAAAACTGTTTTTT,CASSFGRNRVNQKLFF
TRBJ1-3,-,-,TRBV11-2,TGTGCCAGCAGCTTAGATGTCGGACTCTCTGGAAACACCATATATTTT,CASSLDVGLSGNTIYF
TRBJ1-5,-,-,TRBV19,TGTGCCAGTAGTATAAACAGGAATAGCAATCAGCCCCAGCATTTT,CASSINRNSNQPQHF
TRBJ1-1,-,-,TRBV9,TGTGCCAGCAGCGCACAGGGAGTAGACACTGAAGCTTTCTTT,CASSAQGVDTEAFF
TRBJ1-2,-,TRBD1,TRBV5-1,TGCGCCAGCAGCAGTGGACAGGTCAGAGATGGCTACACCTTC,CASSSGQVRDGYTF
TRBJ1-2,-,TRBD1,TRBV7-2,TGTGCCAGCAGCTTAGGAGACAGGGTCCCCTATGGCTACACCTTC,CASSLGDRVPYGYTF
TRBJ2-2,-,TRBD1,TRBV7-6,TGTGCCAGCAGTTCACAGGGGGCGGGAACCGGGGAGCTGTTTTTT,CASSSQGAGTGELFF
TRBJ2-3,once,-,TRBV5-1,TGCGCCAGCAGGTCCGGGGCAGATACGCAGTATTTT,CASRSGADTQYF
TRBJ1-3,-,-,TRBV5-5,TGTGCCAGCAGCTTGTCGGCCAGGGTTGTTTCGGGAAACACCATATATTTT,CASSLSARVVSGNTIYF
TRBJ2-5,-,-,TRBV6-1,TGTGCCAGCAGTGAAGCGAGGATTCGGCAAGAGACCCAGTACTTC,CASSEARIRQETQYF
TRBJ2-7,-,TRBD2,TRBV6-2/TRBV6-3,TGTGCCAGCAGCTCACCTCGAGCGGGGGGGCCGGTGGAGCAGTACTTC,CASSSPRAGGPVEQYF
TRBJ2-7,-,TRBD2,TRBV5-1,TGCGCCAGCAGCTTGGGATTCGGGGGGAGACATTACGAGCAGTACTTC,CASSLGFGGRHYEQYF
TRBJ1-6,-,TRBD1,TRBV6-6,TGTGCCAGCAGTCGATCACTCCCGGGACAGCCTGGTTCACCCCTCCACTTT,CASSRSLPGQPGSPLHF
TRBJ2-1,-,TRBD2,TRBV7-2,TGTGCCAGCAGCTTAGGCGGTAGCGGGGGGTACAATGAGCAGTTCTTC,CASSLGGSGGYNEQFF
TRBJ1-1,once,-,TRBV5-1,TGCGCCAGCAGCTTGGTTGCAGGTAGCACTGAAGCTTTCTTT,CASSLVAGSTEAFF
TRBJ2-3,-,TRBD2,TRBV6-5,TGTGCCAGCAGAGACAGCGGGGCGACAGATACGCAGTATTTT,CASRDSGATDTQYF
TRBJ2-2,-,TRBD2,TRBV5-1,TGCGCCAGTACAGTGGGGGGGAGCACCGGGGAGCTGTTTTTT,CASTVGGSTGELFF
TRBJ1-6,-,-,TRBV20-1,TGCAGTGCTGCCCAGGGCTCGCTCCTCCACTTT,CSAAQGSLLHF
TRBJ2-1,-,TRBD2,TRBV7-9,TGTGCCAGCAGCCCCAGAGGGCTAGCGGGGAGCTACAATGAGCAGTTCTTC,CASSPRGLAGSYNEQFF
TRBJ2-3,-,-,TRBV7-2,TGTGCCAGCAGCTTAGGGGGCACCTTAGTAACAGATACGCAGTATTTT,CASSLGGTLVTDTQYF
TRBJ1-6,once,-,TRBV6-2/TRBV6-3,TGTGCCAGCAGTTATGTCCTCAGGGATAATTCACCCCTCCACTTT,CASSYVLRDNSPLHF
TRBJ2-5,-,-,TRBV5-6,TGTGCCAGCAGCCGCCAAGAGACCCAGTACTTC,CASSRQETQYF
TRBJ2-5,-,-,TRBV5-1,TGCGCCAGCAGCTTGCAACCTAGCCAAGAGACCCAGTACTTC,CASSLQPSQETQYF
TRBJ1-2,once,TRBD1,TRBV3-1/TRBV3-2,TGTGCCAGCAGCCAAGATGACAGGGTGTGGGGTGGCTACACCTTC,CASSQDDRVWGGYTF
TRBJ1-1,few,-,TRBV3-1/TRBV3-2,TGTGCCAGCAGCCAAGTCCCGACAGGTATGAACACTGAAGCTTTCTTT,CASSQVPTGMNTEAFF
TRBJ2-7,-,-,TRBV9,TGTGCCAGCAGCATCACAACCGGGTCTGGCTACGAGCAGTACTTC,CASSITTGSGYEQYF
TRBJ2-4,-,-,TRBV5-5,TGTGCCAGCAGCTTGGACGGGGCCGGAGGGACCAAAAACATTCAGTACTTC,CASSLDGAGGTKNIQYF
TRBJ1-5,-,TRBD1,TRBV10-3,TGTGCCATCAGTGGGGGACAGAGCAATCAGCCCCAGCATTTT,CAISGGQSNQPQHF
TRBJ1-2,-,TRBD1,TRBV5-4,TGTGCCAGCAGCTCTCCCCAGGGGGGCTATGGCTACACCTTC,CASSSPQGGYGYTF
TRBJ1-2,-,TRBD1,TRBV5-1,TGCGCCAGCGGACGGGGCAGGGGGGCGAACTATGGCTACACCTTC,CASGRGRGANYGYTF
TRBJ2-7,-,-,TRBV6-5,TGTGCCAGCAGTTACTCCTTGGACAGCTACGAGCAGTACTTC,CASSYSLDSYEQYF
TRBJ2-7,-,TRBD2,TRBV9,TGTGCCAGCAGCGTAGGGACTAGCGGGGGCTCCTCCTACGAGCAGTACTTC,CASSVGTSGGSSYEQYF
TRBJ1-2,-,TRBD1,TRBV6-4,TGTGCCAGCAGTCGGGGACAGGGAGAGTATGGCTACACCTTC,CASSRGQGEYGYTF